This T cell receptor beta chain is drawn from a study of regulatory T cells in long-lasting Graves disease. Study summary: Graves' disease counted as persistent after over 5 years of antithyroid drugs with positive TSH receptor antibodies.

This clonotype was found a few times. Arm-PCR of CDR3 regions and iRepertoire HTBI primers were used to build TCR beta libraries. TCRdb recomputed calls from the multiplex PCR reads with MiXCR, one row per CDR3 protein. The table lists hundreds of thousands of distinct CDR3 sequences, about 30% of them singletons. Stated time point: persistent/refractory GD, antithyroid drugs over 5 years with positive TRAb. The TCR library was made from RNA that had been extracted from PBMCs in TRIzol. V lost 5 bases, J lost 10 bases, and 15 bases lay in between. This CDR3 region has 14 residues. Per germline, CDR1 MDHEN and CDR2 SYDVKM.

The chain is built from TRBV28 and TRBJ1-6, with no clear D. The receptor's source is a female donor with Graves disease. The material sequenced was peripheral blood mononuclear cells (PBMCs), taken when the disease was refractory, from a patient treated with antithyroid drugs. The CDR3 DNA sequence: TGTGCCAGCAGTCCCCAGGAGTCGGGATCACCCCTCCACTTT. Residues: CASSPQESGSPLHF.